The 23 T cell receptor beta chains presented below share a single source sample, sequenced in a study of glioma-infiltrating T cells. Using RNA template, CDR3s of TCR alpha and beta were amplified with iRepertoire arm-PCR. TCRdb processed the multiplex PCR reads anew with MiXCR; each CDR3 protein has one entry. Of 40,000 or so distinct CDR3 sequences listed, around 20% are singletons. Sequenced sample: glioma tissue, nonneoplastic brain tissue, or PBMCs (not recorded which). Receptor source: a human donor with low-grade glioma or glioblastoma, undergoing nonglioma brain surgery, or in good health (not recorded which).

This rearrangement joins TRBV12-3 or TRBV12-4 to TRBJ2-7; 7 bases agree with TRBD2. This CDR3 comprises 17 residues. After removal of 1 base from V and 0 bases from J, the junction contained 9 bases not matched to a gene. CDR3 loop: CASSLDAGVPHSYEQYF. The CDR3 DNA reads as TGTGCCAGCAGTTTAGACGCGGGAGTCCCCCACTCCTACGAGCAGTACTTC.

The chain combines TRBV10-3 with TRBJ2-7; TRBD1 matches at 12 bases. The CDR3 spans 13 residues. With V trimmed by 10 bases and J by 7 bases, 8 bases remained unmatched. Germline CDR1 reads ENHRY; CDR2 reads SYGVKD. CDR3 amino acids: CASAGQGANEQYF. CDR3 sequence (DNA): TGTGCCAGCGCGGGACAGGGGGCGAATGAGCAGTACTTC.

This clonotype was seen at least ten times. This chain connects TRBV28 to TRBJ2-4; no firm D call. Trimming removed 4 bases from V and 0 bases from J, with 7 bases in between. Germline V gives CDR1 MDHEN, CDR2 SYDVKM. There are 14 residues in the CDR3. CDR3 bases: TGTGCCAGCAGTTCCCCACTAGCCAAAAACATTCAGTACTTC. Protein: CASSSPLAKNIQYF.

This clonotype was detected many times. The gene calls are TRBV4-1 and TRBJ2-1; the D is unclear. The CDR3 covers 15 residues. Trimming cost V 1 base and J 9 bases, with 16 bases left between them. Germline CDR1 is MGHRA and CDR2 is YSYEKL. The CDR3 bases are TGCGCCAGCAGCCAAGTGACCGCCATAGCTGGTGAGCAGTTCTTC. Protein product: CASSQVTAIAGEQFF.

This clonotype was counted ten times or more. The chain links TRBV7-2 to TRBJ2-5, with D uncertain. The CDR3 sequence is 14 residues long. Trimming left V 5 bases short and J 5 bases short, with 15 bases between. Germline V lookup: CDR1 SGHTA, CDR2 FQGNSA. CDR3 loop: CASSPFGSWETQYF. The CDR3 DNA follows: TGTGCCAGCAGCCCCTTTGGTTCCTGGGAGACCCAGTACTTC.

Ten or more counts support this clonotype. Written as DNA, the CDR3 is TGTGCCAGCAGTTCGTCAGAAGATACGCAGTATTTT. Translating gives CASSSSEDTQYF. V is TRBV6-1 and J is TRBJ2-3, with D unclear. V dropped 5 bases and J dropped 5 bases, with 8 bases sitting between them. This CDR3 has 12 amino acids. Germline CDR1 is MNHNS and CDR2 is SASEGT.

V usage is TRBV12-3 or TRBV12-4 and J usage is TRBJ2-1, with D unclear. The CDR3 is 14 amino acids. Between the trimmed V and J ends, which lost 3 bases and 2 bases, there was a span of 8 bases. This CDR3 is CASSFGSTYNEQFF. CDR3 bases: TGTGCCAGCAGTTTTGGCAGCACCTACAATGAGCAGTTCTTC.

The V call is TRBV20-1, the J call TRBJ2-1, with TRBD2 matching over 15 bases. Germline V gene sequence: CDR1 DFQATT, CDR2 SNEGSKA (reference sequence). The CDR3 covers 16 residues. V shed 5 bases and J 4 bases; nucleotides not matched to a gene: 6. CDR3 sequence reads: CSAPGTSGRHYNEQFF. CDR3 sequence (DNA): TGCAGTGCTCCCGGGACTAGCGGGAGGCATTACAATGAGCAGTTCTTC.

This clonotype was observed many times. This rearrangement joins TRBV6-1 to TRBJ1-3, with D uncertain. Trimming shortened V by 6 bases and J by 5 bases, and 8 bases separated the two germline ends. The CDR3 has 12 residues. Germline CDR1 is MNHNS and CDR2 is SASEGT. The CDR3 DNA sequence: TGTGCCAGCAGCCCGGAACGAAACACCATATATTTT. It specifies CASSPERNTIYF.

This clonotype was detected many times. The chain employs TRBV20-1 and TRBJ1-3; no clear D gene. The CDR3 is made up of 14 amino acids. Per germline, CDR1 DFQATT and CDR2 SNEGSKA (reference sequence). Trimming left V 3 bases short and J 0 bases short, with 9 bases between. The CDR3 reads CSASPLSSGNTIYF. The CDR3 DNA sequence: TGCAGTGCTAGTCCACTCAGCTCTGGAAACACCATATATTTT.

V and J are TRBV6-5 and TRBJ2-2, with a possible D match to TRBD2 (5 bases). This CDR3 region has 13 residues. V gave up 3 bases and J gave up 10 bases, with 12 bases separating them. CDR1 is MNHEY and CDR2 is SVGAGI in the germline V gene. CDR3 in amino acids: CASSYSDTKELFF. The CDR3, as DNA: TGTGCCAGCAGTTATAGCGACACCAAGGAGCTGTTTTTT.

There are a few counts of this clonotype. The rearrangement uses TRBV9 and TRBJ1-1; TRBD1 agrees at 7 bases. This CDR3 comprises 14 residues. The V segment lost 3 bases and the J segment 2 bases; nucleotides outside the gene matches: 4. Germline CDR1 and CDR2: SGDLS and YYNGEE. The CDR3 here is CASSEGTANTEAFF. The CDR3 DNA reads TGTGCCAGCAGCGAAGGGACAGCAAACACTGAAGCTTTCTTT. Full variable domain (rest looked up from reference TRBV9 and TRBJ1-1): DSGVTQTPKHLITATGQRVTLRCSPRSGDLSVYWYQQSLDQGLQFLIQYYNGEERAKGNILERFSAQQFPDLHSELNLSSLELGDSALYFCASSEGTANTEAFFGQGTRLTVV.

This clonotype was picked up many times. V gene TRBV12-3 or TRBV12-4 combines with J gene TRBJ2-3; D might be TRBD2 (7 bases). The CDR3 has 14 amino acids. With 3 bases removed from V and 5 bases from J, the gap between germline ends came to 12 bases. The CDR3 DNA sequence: TGTGCCAGCAGTTTTCGGGGGGCCCTAGATACGCAGTATTTT. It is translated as CASSFRGALDTQYF.

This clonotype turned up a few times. The CDR3 reads CASSLAGDEQFF. CDR3 nucleotides: TGCGCCAGCAGCTTGGCGGGCGATGAGCAGTTCTTC. The rearrangement uses TRBV5-1 and TRBJ2-1; no reliable D call. Germline loops: CDR1 SGHRS, CDR2 YFSETQ. Trimming pared 0 bases from V and 8 bases from J, leaving 6 bases between. This CDR3 is 12 amino acids long.

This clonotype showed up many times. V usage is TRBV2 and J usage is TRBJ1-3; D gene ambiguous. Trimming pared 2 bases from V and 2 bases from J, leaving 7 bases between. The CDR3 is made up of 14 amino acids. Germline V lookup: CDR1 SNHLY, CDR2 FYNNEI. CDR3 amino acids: CASSELGTGNTIYF. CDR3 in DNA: TGTGCCAGCAGTGAACTTGGCACTGGAAACACCATATATTTT.

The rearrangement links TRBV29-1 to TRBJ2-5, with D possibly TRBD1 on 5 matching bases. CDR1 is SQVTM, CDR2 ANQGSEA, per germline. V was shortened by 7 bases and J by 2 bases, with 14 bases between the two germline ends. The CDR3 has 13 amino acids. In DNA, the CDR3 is TGCAGCGCCCTGACAGACATACAAGAGACCCAGTACTTC. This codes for CSALTDIQETQYF. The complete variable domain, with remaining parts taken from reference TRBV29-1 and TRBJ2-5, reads SAVISQKPSRDICQRGTSLTIQCQVDSQVTMMFWYRQQPGQSLTLIATANQGSEATYESGFVIDKFPISRPNLTFSTLTVSNMSPEDSSIYLCSALTDIQETQYFGPGTRLLVL.

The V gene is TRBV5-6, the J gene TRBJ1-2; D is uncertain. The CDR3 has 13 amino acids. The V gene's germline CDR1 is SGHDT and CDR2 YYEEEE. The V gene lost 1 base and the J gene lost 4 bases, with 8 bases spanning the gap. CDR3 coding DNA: TGTGCCAGCAGCTTGACACAGTTCTATGGCTACACCTTC. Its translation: CASSLTQFYGYTF.

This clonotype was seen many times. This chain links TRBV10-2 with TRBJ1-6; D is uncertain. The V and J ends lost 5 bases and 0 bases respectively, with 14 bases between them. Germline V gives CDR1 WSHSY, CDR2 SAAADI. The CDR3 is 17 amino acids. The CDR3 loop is CASSPVSPDSYNSPLHF. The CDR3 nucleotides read TGCGCCAGCAGTCCCGTCTCCCCTGACTCCTATAATTCACCCCTCCACTTT.

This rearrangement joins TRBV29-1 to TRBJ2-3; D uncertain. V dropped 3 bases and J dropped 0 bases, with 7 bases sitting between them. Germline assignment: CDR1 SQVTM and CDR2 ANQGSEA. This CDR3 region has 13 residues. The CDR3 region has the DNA TGCAGCGTTGAGTTCGGAAGCACAGATACGCAGTATTTT. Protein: CSVEFGSTDTQYF.

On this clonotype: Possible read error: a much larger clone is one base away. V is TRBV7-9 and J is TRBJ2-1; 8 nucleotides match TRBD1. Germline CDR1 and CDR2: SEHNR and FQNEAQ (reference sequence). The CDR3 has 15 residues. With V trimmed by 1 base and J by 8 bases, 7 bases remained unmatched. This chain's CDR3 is CASSLESGGSDEQFF. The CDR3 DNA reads TGTGCCAGCAGCTTAGAGTCAGGGGGCTCGGATGAGCAGTTCTTC. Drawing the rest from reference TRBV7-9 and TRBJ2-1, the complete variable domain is DTGVSQNPRHKITKRGQNVTFRCDPISEHNRLYWYRQTLGQGPEFLTYFQNEAQLEKSRLLSDRFSAERPKGSFSTLEIQRTEQGDSAMYLCASSLESGGSDEQFFGPGTRLTVL.

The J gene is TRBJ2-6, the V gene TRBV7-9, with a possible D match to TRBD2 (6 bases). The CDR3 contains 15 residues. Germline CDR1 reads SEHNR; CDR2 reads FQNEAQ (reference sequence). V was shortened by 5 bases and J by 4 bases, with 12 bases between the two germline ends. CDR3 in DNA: TGTGCCAGCAGCCCCCCGGGGAGGGGGGCCAACGTCCTGACTTTC. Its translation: CASSPPGRGANVLTF.

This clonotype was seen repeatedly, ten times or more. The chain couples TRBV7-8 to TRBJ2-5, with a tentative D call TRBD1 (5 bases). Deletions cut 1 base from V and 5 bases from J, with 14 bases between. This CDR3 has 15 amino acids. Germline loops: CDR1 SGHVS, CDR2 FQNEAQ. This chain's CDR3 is CASSLVHRPGETQYF. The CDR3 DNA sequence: TGTGCCAGCAGCTTAGTGCACAGGCCAGGGGAGACCCAGTACTTC.

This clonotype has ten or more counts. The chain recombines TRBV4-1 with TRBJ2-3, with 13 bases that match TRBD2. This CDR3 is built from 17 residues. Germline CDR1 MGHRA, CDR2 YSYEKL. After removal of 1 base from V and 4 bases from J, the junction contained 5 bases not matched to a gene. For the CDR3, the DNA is TGCGCCAGCAGCCAAGCGATGACTAGCGGGGGGTCAGATACGCAGTATTTT. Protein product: CASSQAMTSGGSDTQYF.